This paragraph reports one T cell receptor (beta chain). No antigen is known for it. Since it is a stray read in a library aimed at alpha chains, this beta chain has a size that is not meaningful. The sample belongs to a study of spatial heterogeneity in lung cancer. Looking at the study overall: Across tumor regions, counts of TCR transcripts showed a strong correlation with a T cell module score derived from matched bulk RNA-seq.

Points from the study as a whole: Expanded alpha and beta TCR counts within tumors tracked tumor mutation counts.

V lost 1 base and J 4 bases, leaving 13 bases between the germline ends. This CDR3 spans 15 amino acids. Germline values: CDR1 LNHDA, CDR2 SQIVND (reference sequence). Regarding time point: sample taken at primary tumor resection. Without sorting, whole RNA was sequenced from tumor, nontumor lung or frozen PBMC. TCRdb called the 5' RACE reads again in MiXCR, with one record for every CDR3 protein. The sample contains 9,900 or so distinct CDR3 sequences, about 12% of which appear only once. The source is a male donor with early-stage non-small cell lung cancer. Sequences were derived from lung tumor tissue, sampled at surgery. The chain is built from TRBV19 and TRBJ1-2; no firm D call. The CDR3, as DNA: TGTGCCAGTAGTATAGTACGTGAAGAGGGCTATGGCTACACCTTC. It specifies CASSIVREEGYGYTF. The full variable domain, rest sourced from reference TRBV19 and TRBJ1-2, is DGGITQSPKYLFRKEGQNVTLSCEQNLNHDAMYWYRQDPGQGLRLIYYSQIVNDFQKGDIAEGYSVSREKKESFPLTVTSAQKNPTAFYLCASSIVREEGYGYTFGSGTRLTVV.